This entry lists 21 T cell receptor beta chains sequenced from one sample in a study of Tregs in tolerant kidney transplant recipients. Repertoires were generated with immunoSEQ multiplex PCR, while TCRdb's copy carries only in-frame clones and drops some. Among about 50,000 clones, around 90% were seen once, and the ten largest hold roughly 16%. Recipients received nonmyeloablative bone marrow transplants from related graft donors, with transient mixed chimerism. Material: CD8+ T cells from blood (PBMCs), obtained 12 months after the transplant. The source is a human patient who received a combined kidney and bone marrow transplant. These T cells may partly come from the graft donor.

The chain links TRBV5-1 to TRBJ1-1; 9 bases line up with TRBD1. Germline V gene lookup returns CDR1 SGHRS and CDR2 YFSETQ. The CDR3 contains 14 residues. Germline trimming cut 3 bases from V and 2 bases from J; bases unmatched to any gene: 2. The CDR3 coding sequence is TGCGCCAGCAGCTGGACAGGGGTCAACACTGAAGCTTTCTTT. It codes for CASSWTGVNTEAFF. Using reference TRBV5-1 and TRBJ1-1 for the parts outside the CDR3, the full variable domain is KAGVTQTPRYLIKTRGQQVTLSCSPISGHRSVSWYQQTPGQGLQFLFEYFSETQRNKGNFPGRFSGRQFSNSRSEMNVSTLELGDSALYLCASSWTGVNTEAFFGQGTRLTVV.

The rearrangement joins TRBV6-5 to TRBJ1-1; 7 positions agree with TRBD1. This CDR3 is 12 amino acids long. CDR1 MNHEY and CDR2 SVGAGI come from the germline V gene. V lost 6 bases, J lost 4 bases, and 2 bases stayed unmatched. The DNA for the CDR3 is TGTGCCAGCAGCACAGGGGTCACTGAAGCTTTCTTT. The encoded protein is CASSTGVTEAFF.

The chain combines TRBV5-1 with TRBJ2-3, with 10 nucleotides matching TRBD1. This CDR3 has 16 amino acids. The ends lost 3 bases at V and 3 bases at J; junction bases unmatched: 7. CDR1 is SGHRS, CDR2 YFSETQ, per germline. The CDR3 is CASSSWPGQGTDTQYF. In DNA form, the CDR3 reads TGCGCCAGCAGCTCCTGGCCGGGACAGGGGACAGATACGCAGTATTTT.

V is TRBV5-4 and J is TRBJ2-7; 14 bases map to TRBD2. Trimming removed 4 bases from V and 4 bases from J; junction bases left unmatched: 7. Looked up from germline, CDR1 is SGHNT and CDR2 is YYREEE (reference sequence). The CDR3 extends over 16 amino acids. This chain's CDR3 is CASSQGRTSGRYEQYF. The CDR3, as DNA: TGTGCCAGCAGCCAAGGGAGGACTAGCGGGAGGTACGAGCAGTACTTC.

The chain recombines TRBV5-1 with TRBJ1-1; D might be TRBD1 (5 bases). The CDR3 runs 15 residues. V was trimmed by 4 bases and J by 0 bases, leaving 13 bases between them. CDR1 and CDR2 (germline): SGHRS, YFSETQ. The CDR3 nucleotides read TGCGCCAGCAGCCAATCAACGACAGTGAACACTGAAGCTTTCTTT. Amino acid sequence: CASSQSTTVNTEAFF.

This chain links TRBV5-6 with TRBJ2-3; D unresolved. Germline-derived CDR1 and CDR2 are SGHDT and YYEEEE. V lost 0 bases to trimming and J lost 3 bases, with 5 bases between them. The CDR3 contains 13 residues. The CDR3, as DNA: TGTGCCAGCAGCTTGGCCCAGACAGATACGCAGTATTTT. It encodes CASSLAQTDTQYF.

The chain employs TRBV4-3 and TRBJ2-3; a weak D match, TRBD1 (6 bases). Trimming took 0 bases from V and 2 from J, leaving 9 bases between them. The CDR3 consists of 15 residues. Germline-derived CDR1 and CDR2 are LGHNA and YSLEER. The CDR3, as DNA: TGCGCCAGCAGCCAAGATGGGGGCCACACAGATACGCAGTATTTT. Translating it yields CASSQDGGHTDTQYF.

This sequence joins TRBV10-3 and TRBJ2-6, with 7 bases that match TRBD1. V shed 7 bases and J 0 bases; nucleotides not matched to a gene: 12. The CDR3 runs 18 residues. Per the germline V gene, CDR1 is ENHRY and CDR2 is SYGVKD. This CDR3 is CAITSGTDESSGANVLTF. CDR3 nucleotide sequence: TGTGCCATCACCTCGGGGACAGATGAGAGCTCTGGGGCCAACGTCCTGACTTTC.

The V call is TRBV7-9, the J call TRBJ2-1, with 9 bases matching TRBD1. With V trimmed by 4 bases and J by 3 bases, 7 bases remained unmatched. Per the germline V gene, CDR1 is SEHNR and CDR2 is FQNEAQ (reference sequence). The CDR3 consists of 16 residues. The CDR3 DNA reads TGTGCCAGCAGCTCCCCCCGGACAGGGGACTACAATGAGCAGTTCTTC. This gives the protein CASSSPRTGDYNEQFF.

V usage is TRBV5-4 and J usage is TRBJ1-3, with TRBD1 as a possible D gene (6 bases). V was trimmed by 3 bases and J by 3 bases, leaving 16 bases between them. The germline CDR1 and CDR2 sequences are SGHNT and YYREEE (reference sequence). There are 16 residues in the CDR3. Here the CDR3 DNA reads TGTGCCAGCAGCTGGGTACGGGGGGCGGTTGGAAACACCATATATTTT. Its translation is CASSWVRGAVGNTIYF.

This clone was observed a handful of times. This chain links TRBV5-6 with TRBJ1-1, with 11 bases fitting TRBD1. The CDR3 totals 15 residues. The V gene end was trimmed by 7 bases and the J gene end by 2 bases; junction bases not matched to a gene: 7. The germline gives CDR1 SGHDT, CDR2 YYEEEE. CDR3 bases: TGTGCCAGCCGTGCAGGGACAGGGGGAAACACTGAAGCTTTCTTT. Its protein product is CASRAGTGGNTEAFF.

The V call is TRBV19, the J call TRBJ2-5; the D gene is possibly TRBD2 (6 bases). The end of the DNA aligns better with TRBJ2-7, so the J call may be wrong. The CDR3 loop spans 16 amino acids. Germline loops: CDR1 LNHDA, CDR2 SQIVND (reference sequence). The CDR3 sequence: CASSTDGVGLFYEQYF. As DNA, the CDR3 is TGTGCCAGTAGTACAGATGGGGTCGGACTATTCTACGAGCAGTACTTC.

This clone was detected once. The genes are TRBV5-1 and TRBJ2-7, with TRBD1 matching over 7 bases. The germline V gene has CDR1 SGHRS and CDR2 YFSETQ. V shed 4 bases and J 3 bases; nucleotides not matched to a gene: 10. This CDR3 contains 15 residues. CDR3 in amino acids: CASSDGTAQYYEQYF. CDR3 in DNA: TGCGCCAGCAGCGATGGGACAGCCCAGTACTACGAGCAGTACTTC.

The chain joins TRBV15 to TRBJ2-2, with 10 positions matching TRBD1. V was clipped by 5 bases and J by 7 bases; unmatched bases: 7. Germline V CDR1 and CDR2: LNHNV, YYDKDF (reference sequence). The CDR3 has 15 amino acids. In DNA form, the CDR3 reads TGTGCCACCAGCGGCGACAGGGGGCTGGGCGGGGAGCTGTTTTTT. Protein product: CATSGDRGLGGELFF.

The chain has TRBV13 and TRBJ2-7; TRBD2 matches at 9 bases. The CDR3 has 16 amino acids. The germline V gene has CDR1 PRHDT and CDR2 FYEKMQ (reference sequence). Trimming took 1 base from V and 0 from J; bases not matched to a gene: 4. In DNA form, the CDR3 reads TGTGCCAGCAGCTTAGCCTCTAGCGGGGACTCCTACGAGCAGTACTTC. The encoded protein is CASSLASSGDSYEQYF.

The CDR3 sequence is CASSETSGPYEQYF. In DNA form, the CDR3 reads TGTGCCAGCAGCGAAACTAGCGGACCCTACGAGCAGTACTTC. This rearrangement joins TRBV9 to TRBJ2-7; 8 nucleotides align to TRBD2. Germline V lookup: CDR1 SGDLS, CDR2 YYNGEE. The CDR3 covers 14 residues. After removal of 3 bases from V and 2 bases from J, the junction contained 4 bases not matched to a gene.

This chain links TRBV29-1 with TRBJ2-2; 11 bases align to TRBD1. This CDR3 is built from 16 residues. Trimming took 7 bases from V and 3 from J; bases not matched to a gene: 10. Germline values: CDR1 SQVTM, CDR2 ANQGSEA. In nucleotides, the CDR3 is TGCAGCGCAAACAACCGGGACAGGGGGGACACCGGGGAGCTGTTTTTT. This sequence encodes CSANNRDRGDTGELFF.

This CDR3 reads CAWSGTGGLETQYF. For the CDR3, the DNA is TGTGCCTGGAGTGGGACAGGGGGCTTGGAGACCCAGTACTTC. The chain links TRBV30 to TRBJ2-5, with TRBD1 matching 11 bases. From germline, CDR1 is GTSNPN and CDR2 SVGIG (reference sequence). The CDR3 has 14 amino acids. The ends lost 1 base at V and 5 bases at J; junction bases unmatched: 3.

In the case of this clone: This specimen includes other DNA sequences encoding the same CDR3. This chain links TRBV7-9 with TRBJ1-6; 8 bases are a match to TRBD1. The germline V gene has CDR1 SEHNR and CDR2 FQNEAQ (reference sequence). The CDR3 loop spans 19 amino acids. V lost 1 base, J lost 5 bases, and 13 bases stayed unmatched. CDR3 amino acids: CASSLEGWDRRGDNSPLHF. CDR3 nucleotides: TGTGCCAGCAGCTTAGAAGGTTGGGACAGGAGAGGAGATAATTCACCCCTCCACTTT. The variable domain in full, completed from reference TRBV7-9 and TRBJ1-6, reads DTGVSQNPRHKITKRGQNVTFRCDPISEHNRLYWYRQTLGQGPEFLTYFQNEAQLEKSRLLSDRFSAERPKGSFSTLEIQRTEQGDSAMYLCASSLEGWDRRGDNSPLHFGNGTRLTVT.

The V gene is TRBV27, the J gene TRBJ2-3; 9 bases are a match to TRBD2. This CDR3 comprises 16 residues. In germline, CDR1 is MNHEY, CDR2 SMNVEV (reference sequence). J was trimmed by 5 bases and V by 3 bases; bases with no gene match: 9. The CDR3 DNA sequence: TGTGCCAGCAGTTTTGGCGGGAGGGCCGGAGGAGATACGCAGTATTTT. It is translated as CASSFGGRAGGDTQYF.

This chain connects TRBV4-3 to TRBJ2-1, with TRBD2 matching over 15 bases. From germline, CDR1 is LGHNA and CDR2 YSLEER. The CDR3 runs 16 residues. The J segment lost 7 bases and the V segment lost 1 base, leaving 2 bases of the junction unmatched. The CDR3 sequence: CASSQGTSGRGNEQFF. DNA of the CDR3: TGCGCCAGCAGCCAAGGGACTAGCGGGAGGGGGAATGAGCAGTTCTTC.